The clone carrying this T cell receptor beta chain was counted a few times. The sample is drawn from a study of regulatory T cells in long-lasting Graves disease. The CDR3 is 16 amino acids. Per germline, CDR1 DFQATT and CDR2 SNEGSKA (reference sequence). With 3 bases removed from V and 4 bases from J, the gap between germline ends came to 20 bases. As for time point: newly diagnosed GD, antithyroid drugs for less than 3 months. From PBMCs, RNA was extracted and then used to make the TCR library. Arm-PCR of CDR3 regions and iRepertoire HTBI primers were used to build TCR beta libraries. TCRdb redid the calling of the multiplex PCR reads with MiXCR, one entry per CDR3 protein. The sample lists fewer than 500,000 distinct CDR3 sequences; around 15% were seen once. Another study also made use of these data, one on T cells in Graves' hyperthyroidism and ophthalmopathy.

The input for sequencing was peripheral blood mononuclear cells (PBMCs), taken at new diagnosis, from a patient treated with antithyroid drugs. This receptor was obtained from a man aged 35 to 55 with Graves disease. The chain has TRBV20-1 and TRBJ2-3; TRBD2 might be the D (5 bases). CDR3 DNA sequence: TGCAGTGCTAGCTCGAGCGGTAAGATTGTTCCAGATACGCAGTATTTT. Translated: CSASSSGKIVPDTQYF.